This T cell receptor beta chain is drawn from a study of beta chain features in type 1 diabetes. The study's findings and limits: Patients' naive, central memory and regulatory TCRB repertoires appeared more alike than those of healthy donors. A potential influence of HLA type upon TCRB rearrangement remained unresolved herein.

The V gene lost 6 bases and the J gene lost 6 bases, with 10 bases spanning the gap. The germline V gene has CDR1 DFQATT and CDR2 SNEGSKA (reference sequence). The CDR3 totals 11 residues. TCRB transcripts that were expressed got sequenced, as all of the isolated RNA had been reverse transcribed. Clones were sequenced by immunoSEQ multiplex PCR, and TCRdb holds only the in-frame ones, with some missing. Of more than 350,000 clones in the sample, about an eighth are singletons; the top ten hold 0.046%. This clone was observed a few times. What it binds is unknown. One heparinised draw, averaging roughly 110 mL, was taken per donor.

The TCR sequence derives from a woman between 18 and 30 years old in good health. Sequenced material: naive CD4+ T cells from blood. The genes are TRBV20-1 and TRBJ2-3; D unresolved. The chain's CDR3 is CSAKTGDTQYF. In DNA form, the CDR3 reads TGCAGTGCCAAGACTGGGGATACGCAGTATTTT.